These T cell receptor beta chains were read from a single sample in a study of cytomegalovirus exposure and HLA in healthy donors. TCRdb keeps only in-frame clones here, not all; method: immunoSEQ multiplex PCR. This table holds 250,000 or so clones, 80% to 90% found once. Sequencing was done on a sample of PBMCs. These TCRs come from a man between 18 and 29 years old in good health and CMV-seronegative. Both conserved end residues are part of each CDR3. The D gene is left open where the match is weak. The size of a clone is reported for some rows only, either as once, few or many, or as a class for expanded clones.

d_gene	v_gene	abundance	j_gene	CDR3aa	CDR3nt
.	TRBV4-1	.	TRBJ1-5	CASSQDRTSSGNQPQHF	TGCGCCAGCAGCCAAGACCGAACGTCCTCGGGCAATCAGCCCCAGCATTTT
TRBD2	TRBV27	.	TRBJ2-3	CASSFRREGTQYF	TGTGCCAGCAGTTTCCGGCGGGAGGGGACGCAGTATTTT
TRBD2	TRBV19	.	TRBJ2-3	CASTPLGEGRTDTQYF	TGTGCCAGTACCCCCCTGGGGGAGGGCCGAACAGATACGCAGTATTTT
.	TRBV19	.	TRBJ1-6	CASSITGSGNSPLHF	TGTGCCAGTAGTATTACAGGGTCGGGTAATTCACCCCTCCACTTT
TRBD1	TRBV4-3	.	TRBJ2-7	CASSQDGDRVHEQYF	TGCGCCAGCAGCCAAGACGGGGACAGGGTCCACGAGCAGTACTTC
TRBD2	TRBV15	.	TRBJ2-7	CATSRDQWGGSSYEQYF	TGTGCCACCAGCAGAGATCAATGGGGGGGAAGCTCCTACGAGCAGTACTTC
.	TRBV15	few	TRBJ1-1	CATSRARDTEAFF	TGTGCCACCAGCAGAGCCAGGGACACTGAAGCTTTCTTT
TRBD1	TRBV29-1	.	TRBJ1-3	CSVALDRAGNTIYF	TGCAGCGTTGCTTTGGACAGGGCTGGAAACACCATATATTTT
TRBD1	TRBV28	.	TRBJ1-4	CASTPVGQGGEKLFF	TGTGCCAGCACCCCTGTCGGACAGGGAGGCGAAAAACTGTTTTTT
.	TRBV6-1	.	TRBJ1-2	CASSEVAGRSNYGYTF	TGTGCCAGCAGTGAAGTGGCGGGGAGAAGCAACTATGGCTACACCTTC
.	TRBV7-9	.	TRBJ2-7	CASSFRETTYAGQYF	TGTGCCAGCAGCTTCCGCGAGACTACCTACGCGGGGCAGTACTTC
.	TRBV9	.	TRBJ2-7	CASSPGLFYEQYF	TGTGCCAGCAGCCCGGGACTGTTCTACGAGCAGTACTTC
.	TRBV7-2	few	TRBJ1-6	CASSPRGSGNSPLHF	TGTGCCAGCAGCCCTAGGGGGTCAGGGAATTCACCCCTCCACTTT
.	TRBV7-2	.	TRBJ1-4	CASSPWGATNEKLFF	TGTGCCAGCAGCCCCTGGGGGGCAACTAATGAAAAACTGTTTTTT
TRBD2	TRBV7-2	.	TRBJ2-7	CASSLRGRAFEQYF	TGTGCCAGCAGCCTCCGGGGGAGGGCCTTCGAGCAGTACTTC
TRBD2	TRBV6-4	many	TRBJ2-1	CASSPLAGGINEQFF	TGTGCCAGCAGCCCCCTAGCGGGGGGCATCAATGAGCAGTTCTTC
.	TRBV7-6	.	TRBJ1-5	CASSLDTLIGNSNQPQHF	TGTGCCAGCAGCCTGGACACACTTATAGGGAATAGCAATCAGCCCCAGCATTTT
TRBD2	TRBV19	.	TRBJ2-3	CASSFAGTSGPDTQYF	TGTGCCAGTAGTTTCGCCGGGACTAGCGGCCCAGATACGCAGTATTTT
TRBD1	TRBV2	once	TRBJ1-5	CASSEGQGGGNQPQHF	TGTGCCAGCAGTGAGGGACAGGGGGGTGGCAATCAGCCCCAGCATTTT